Each of the 10 T cell receptor beta chains below was sequenced from the same sample in a study of blood T cells in healthy people across ages. Together with a sample-barcoded 5' primer, a J-beta primer mix was included in a second PCR lasting about 7 to 11 cycles. TCRdb re-derived calls from the 5' RACE reads in MiXCR, one entry per CDR3 protein. Of under 850,000 distinct CDR3 sequences listed, roughly 40% are singletons. Material for sequencing was blood. Receptor source: a man aged 18-30 years in good health.

The chain uses TRBV20-1 and TRBJ2-5; the D is unclear. Gene TRBJ2-7 matches the end of the DNA better, so the J call may be wrong. Germline V gene data show CDR1 as DFQATT and CDR2 as SNEGSKA (reference sequence). The CDR3 length is 10 residues. CDR3 amino acids: CSVFSYEQYF. CDR3 nucleotides: TGCAGTGTCTTTTCGTACGAGCAGTACTTC.

The genes are TRBV30 and TRBJ2-5; no firm D call. V gave up 1 base and J gave up 2 bases, with 20 bases separating them. This CDR3 is 17 amino acids long. Germline V CDR1 and CDR2: GTSNPN, SVGIG (reference sequence). The CDR3 coding sequence is TGTGCCTGGAGTGCTCGGACCGACTCGTGGGGACAAGAGACCCAGTACTTC. Its translation is CAWSARTDSWGQETQYF. The full variable domain, rest sourced from reference TRBV30 and TRBJ2-5, is SQTIHQWPATLVQPVGSPLSLECTVEGTSNPNLYWYRQAAGRGLQLLFYSVGIGQISSEVPQNLSASRPQDRQFILSSKKLLLSDSGFYLCAWSARTDSWGQETQYFGPGTRLLVL.

This clonotype was found a few times. The chain has TRBV27 and TRBJ2-7, with 7 bases fitting TRBD2. This CDR3 is 13 amino acids long. V dropped 3 bases and J dropped 7; count of bases not matched to a gene: 6. The germline CDR1 and CDR2 sequences are MNHEY and SMNVEV (reference sequence). The CDR3 DNA follows: TGTGCCAGCAGTTTGTGGGGGGGGGATGAGCAGTACTTC. Translating it yields CASSLWGGDEQYF.

The chain couples TRBV12-3 or TRBV12-4 to TRBJ2-2; 8 nucleotides match TRBD1. V lost 4 bases, J lost 6 bases, and 7 bases stayed unmatched. The CDR3 runs 15 residues. The CDR3 bases are TGTGCCAGCAGTTCTCGGACAGGGTGGGCCGGGGAGCTGTTTTTT. Translating gives CASSSRTGWAGELFF.

This clonotype was recorded once. The chain links TRBV20-1 to TRBJ2-1, with D tentatively TRBD2 (6 bases). The CDR3 loop spans 15 amino acids. Germline CDR1 DFQATT, CDR2 SNEGSKA (reference sequence). V dropped 5 bases and J dropped 0 bases, with 14 bases sitting between them. CDR3 bases: TGCAGTGCTCCTTTAGCGGAGCACTCCTACAATGAGCAGTTCTTC. Translated, it gives CSAPLAEHSYNEQFF.

The V and J genes are TRBV4-3 and TRBJ2-5; the match to TRBD1 covers 8 bases. The tail of the sequence fits TRBJ2-7 better, so the J call may be wrong. This CDR3 contains 17 residues. Germline V lookup: CDR1 LGHNA, CDR2 YSLEER. CDR3 residues: CASSREIPGTGFYEQYF. CDR3 DNA: TGCGCCAGCAGCCGGGAAATACCCGGGACAGGATTCTACGAGCAGTACTTC.

The chain is built from TRBV6-5 and TRBJ1-1; TRBD1 is a possible D gene (6 bases). The germline V and J ends were trimmed by 6 bases and 7 bases, with 18 bases remaining between them. Germline V lookup: CDR1 MNHEY, CDR2 SVGAGI. The CDR3 sequence is 14 residues long. As DNA, the CDR3 is TGTGCCAGCAGCCCCGGGGGGCCCGATGGTGAAGCTTTCTTT. Its translation: CASSPGGPDGEAFF.

The chain employs TRBV12-3 or TRBV12-4 and TRBJ2-1; D not resolved. The CDR3 is made up of 14 amino acids. Trimming took off 5 bases at V and 7 bases at J, with 15 bases between the two ends. The CDR3 loop is CASSPNIGSNEQFF. In DNA, the CDR3 is TGTGCCAGCAGTCCCAATATAGGTAGTAATGAGCAGTTCTTC.

The chain joins TRBV25-1 to TRBJ2-7; no firm D call. The CDR3 is 12 residues long. V was cut by 6 bases and J by 7 bases, with 13 bases left in between. Looked up from germline, CDR1 is MGHDK and CDR2 is SYGVNS. The CDR3 coding sequence is TGTGCCAGCAGCGCACCGAAAGCGGAGCAGTACTTC. This encodes CASSAPKAEQYF.

The table lists this clonotype with a few counts. This rearrangement joins TRBV19 to TRBJ1-5; D not certain. There are 14 residues in the CDR3. V gave up 7 bases and J gave up 5 bases, with 15 bases separating them. Germline V gene data show CDR1 as LNHDA and CDR2 as SQIVND (reference sequence). The CDR3 DNA reads TGTGCCAGTAAGGGTCGGCCCTTCGATCAGCCCCAGCATTTT. It is translated as CASKGRPFDQPQHF.